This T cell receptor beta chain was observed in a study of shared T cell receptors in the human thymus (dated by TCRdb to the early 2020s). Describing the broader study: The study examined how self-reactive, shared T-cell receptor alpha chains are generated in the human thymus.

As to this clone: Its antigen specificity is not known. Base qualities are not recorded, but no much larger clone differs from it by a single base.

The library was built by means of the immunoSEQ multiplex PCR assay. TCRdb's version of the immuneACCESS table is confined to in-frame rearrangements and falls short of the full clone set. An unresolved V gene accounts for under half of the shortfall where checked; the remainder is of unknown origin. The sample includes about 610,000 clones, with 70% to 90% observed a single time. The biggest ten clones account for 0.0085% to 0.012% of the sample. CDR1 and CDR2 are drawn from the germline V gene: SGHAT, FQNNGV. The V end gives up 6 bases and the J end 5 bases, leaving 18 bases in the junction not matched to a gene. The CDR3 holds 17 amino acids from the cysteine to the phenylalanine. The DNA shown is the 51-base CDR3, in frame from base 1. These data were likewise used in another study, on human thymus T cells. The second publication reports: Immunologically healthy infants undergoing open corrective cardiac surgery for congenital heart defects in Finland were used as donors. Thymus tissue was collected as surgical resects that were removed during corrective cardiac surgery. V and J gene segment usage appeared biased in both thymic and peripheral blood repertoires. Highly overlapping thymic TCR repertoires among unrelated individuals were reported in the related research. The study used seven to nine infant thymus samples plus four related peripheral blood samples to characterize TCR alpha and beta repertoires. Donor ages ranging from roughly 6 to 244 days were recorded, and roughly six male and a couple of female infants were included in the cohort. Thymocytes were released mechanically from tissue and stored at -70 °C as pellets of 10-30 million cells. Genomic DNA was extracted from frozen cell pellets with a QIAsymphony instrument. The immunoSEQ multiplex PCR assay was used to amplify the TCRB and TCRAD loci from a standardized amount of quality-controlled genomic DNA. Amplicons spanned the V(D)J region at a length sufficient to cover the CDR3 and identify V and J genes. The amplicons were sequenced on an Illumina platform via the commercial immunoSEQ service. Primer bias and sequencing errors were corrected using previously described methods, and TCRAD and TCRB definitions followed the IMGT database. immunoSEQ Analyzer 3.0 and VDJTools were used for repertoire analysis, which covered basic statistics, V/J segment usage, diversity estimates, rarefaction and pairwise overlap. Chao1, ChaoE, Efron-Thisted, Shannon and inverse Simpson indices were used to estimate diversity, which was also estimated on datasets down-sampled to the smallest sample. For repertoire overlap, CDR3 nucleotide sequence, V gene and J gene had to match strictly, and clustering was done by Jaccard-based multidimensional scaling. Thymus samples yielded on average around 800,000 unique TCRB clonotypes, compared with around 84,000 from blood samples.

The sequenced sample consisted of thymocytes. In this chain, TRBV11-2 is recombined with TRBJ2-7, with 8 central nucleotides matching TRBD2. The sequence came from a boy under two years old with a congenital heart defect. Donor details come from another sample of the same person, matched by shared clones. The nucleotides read TGTGCCAGCAGTCGAAGGCCCGGGACTAGAGGTGGCGACGAGCAGTACTTC. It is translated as CASSRRPGTRGGDEQYF.